A single sample is the source of the 14 T cell receptor beta chains below, sequenced in a study of cytomegalovirus exposure and HLA in healthy donors. The study ran its PCR with 60 Vbeta and 13 Jbeta primers. Repertoires were generated with immunoSEQ multiplex PCR, while TCRdb's copy carries only in-frame clones and drops some. This table holds approximately 180,000 clones, more than 85% found once. The sample consisted of PBMCs. Source of these receptors: a woman aged 18-29 years in good health and CMV-seronegative.

The rearrangement links TRBV5-6 to TRBJ2-1; weak D call: TRBD2 (6 bases). Per germline, CDR1 SGHDT and CDR2 YYEEEE. The CDR3 extends over 19 amino acids. Trimming shortened V by 0 bases and J by 5 bases, and 24 bases separated the two germline ends. The CDR3 loop reads CASSLDLWRLARLNNEQFF. CDR3 nucleotide sequence: TGTGCCAGCAGCTTGGACTTATGGAGGCTAGCGAGACTCAACAATGAGCAGTTCTTC.

The rearrangement links TRBV30 to TRBJ2-2; D is unresolved. The CDR3 has 14 amino acids. The germline gives CDR1 GTSNPN, CDR2 SVGIG (reference sequence). V lost 0 bases, J lost 0 bases, and 5 bases lay in between. This CDR3 is CAWSVSSNTGELFF. In DNA form, the CDR3 reads TGTGCCTGGAGTGTCTCCTCGAACACCGGGGAGCTGTTTTTT.

The genes are TRBV29-1 and TRBJ2-7; possible D gene TRBD2, 5 bases. This CDR3 is 13 amino acids long. CDR1 SQVTM and CDR2 ANQGSEA come from the germline V gene. Trimming took 2 bases from V and 3 from J, leaving 11 bases between them. CDR3 sequence (DNA): TGCAGCGTTGAATCCGGGGTAGGCTACGAGCAGTACTTC. This encodes CSVESGVGYEQYF.

This chain connects TRBV27 to TRBJ1-1; the D is unclear. The germline CDR1 and CDR2 sequences are MNHEY and SMNVEV (reference sequence). Trimming left V 6 bases short and J 1 base short, with 9 bases between. The CDR3 consists of 13 residues. CDR3 coding DNA: TGTGCCAGCAGACAGTTAGGGAACACTGAAGCTTTCTTT. It is translated as CASRQLGNTEAFF.

V gene TRBV4-1 combines with J gene TRBJ1-2; no definite D call. The CDR3 length is 15 residues. V was pared by 0 bases and J by 0 bases, with 8 bases between. CDR1 MGHRA and CDR2 YSYEKL come from the germline V gene. Here the CDR3 reads CASSQEFGTNYGYTF. The DNA of the CDR3 is TGCGCCAGCAGCCAAGAATTCGGGACTAACTATGGCTACACCTTC.

The V and J genes are TRBV19 and TRBJ1-4, with 12 bases matching TRBD1. CDR3 length: 16 residues. J was trimmed by 8 bases and V by 5 bases; bases with no gene match: 9. Germline V gene sequence: CDR1 LNHDA, CDR2 SQIVND (reference sequence). The CDR3 spells CASSVGQGTGGEKLFF. DNA of the CDR3: TGTGCCAGTAGTGTGGGGCAGGGGACAGGGGGCGAAAAACTGTTTTTT.

The chain uses TRBV7-6 and TRBJ1-5, with 11 positions matching TRBD1. The CDR3 spans 13 residues. Germline V gene lookup returns CDR1 SGHVS and CDR2 FNYEAQ. V was pared by 4 bases and J by 11 bases, with 4 bases of the junction left unmatched. The CDR3 region has the DNA TGTGCCAGCAGCTCGGGACAGGGGGGGTCCCAGCATTTT. Residues: CASSSGQGGSQHF. The variable domain in full, with the rest retrieved from reference TRBV7-6 and TRBJ1-5, is GAGVSQSPRYKVTKRGQDVALRCDPISGHVSLYWYRQALGQGPEFLTYFNYEAQQDKSGLPNDRFSAERPEGSISTLTIQRTEQRDSAMYRCASSSGQGGSQHFGDGTRLSIL.

This clone was observed once. The V and J genes are TRBV7-6 and TRBJ2-3; 11 bases fit TRBD2. This CDR3 comprises 18 residues. V dropped 1 base and J dropped 4; count of bases not matched to a gene: 10. Germline assignment: CDR1 SGHVS and CDR2 FNYEAQ. The CDR3 DNA is TGTGCCAGCAGCTTAGAACTAGCGGGAGAGGTATGGGCAGATACGCAGTATTTT. Its translation: CASSLELAGEVWADTQYF.

The rearrangement links TRBV15 to TRBJ2-5; 9 bases agree with TRBD2. CDR1 is LNHNV and CDR2 is YYDKDF in the germline V gene (reference sequence). There are 15 residues in the CDR3. Germline trimming cut 4 bases from V and 5 bases from J; bases unmatched to any gene: 8. The CDR3 sequence: CATSITPGLAETQYF. CDR3 nucleotides: TGTGCCACCAGCATTACCCCGGGACTAGCCGAGACCCAGTACTTC.

In the case of this clone: Other DNA sequences from this sample encode an identical CDR3 as well. The rearrangement uses TRBV5-1 and TRBJ2-5; TRBD2 matches at 10 bases. The CDR3 totals 16 residues. With 4 bases clipped from V and 4 bases from J, the junction kept 10 bases outside the gene matches. Per germline, CDR1 SGHRS and CDR2 YFSETQ. The CDR3 DNA reads TGCGCCAGCAGCCCTGGCTTAGCGGGGGGCGGAGAGACCCAGTACTTC. This translates into CASSPGLAGGGETQYF.

V and J are TRBV7-3 and TRBJ2-3; 10 bases are shared with TRBD2. Losses at the gene ends were 5 bases for V and 4 bases for J; bases not matched to a gene: 3. Germline values: CDR1 SGHTA, CDR2 FQGTGA. CDR3 length: 14 residues. The CDR3 sequence is CASSLSGRADTQYF. As DNA, the CDR3 is TGTGCCAGCAGCCTCAGCGGGAGGGCAGATACGCAGTATTTT. Full variable domain (rest looked up from reference TRBV7-3 and TRBJ2-3): GAGVSQTPSNKVTEKGKYVELRCDPISGHTALYWYRQSLGQGPEFLIYFQGTGAADDSGLPNDRFFAVRPEGSVSTLKIQRTERGDSAVYLCASSLSGRADTQYFGPGTRLTVL.

The rearrangement links TRBV7-2 to TRBJ1-2, with 10 bases lining up with TRBD1. Per germline, CDR1 SGHTA and CDR2 FQGNSA. The CDR3 runs 14 residues. V lost 4 bases and J lost 3; bases outside the gene matches: 2. CDR3 bases: TGTGCCAGCAGCTGGGACAGGGGCGACTATGGCTACACCTTC. Its translation is CASSWDRGDYGYTF.

The chain uses TRBV2 and TRBJ2-5; TRBD2 is a possible D gene (7 bases). CDR1 is SNHLY, CDR2 FYNNEI, per germline. Trimming took 2 bases from V and 7 from J, leaving 8 bases between them. The CDR3 contains 12 residues. The CDR3 sequence: CASSERGGTQYF. For the CDR3, the DNA is TGTGCCAGCAGTGAAAGGGGGGGGACCCAGTACTTC. The complete variable domain, with remaining parts taken from reference TRBV2 and TRBJ2-5, reads EPEVTQTPSHQVTQMGQEVILRCVPISNHLYFYWYRQILGQKVEFLVSFYNNEISEKSEIFDDQFSVERPDGSNFTLKIRSTKLEDSAMYFCASSERGGTQYFGPGTRLLVL.

DNA of the CDR3: TGTGCCAGCAGTGAAGGGAGAAGGATAGCGGGGAGAGGAGAGACCCAGTACTTC. It is translated as CASSEGRRIAGRGETQYF. V gene TRBV6-1 combines with J gene TRBJ2-5, with TRBD2 matching over 8 bases. Germline V gene data show CDR1 as MNHNS and CDR2 as SASEGT. Trimming removed 1 base from V and 4 bases from J; junction bases left unmatched: 14. CDR3 size: 18 residues.